This T cell receptor beta chain appears in the sequencing data of a study of CXCR3-negative and CXCR3-positive naive CD8 T cells (dated by TCRdb to about 2019). Study-level background: In total, approximately 140 million TRB reads were obtained, or roughly 1.5 +/- 0.3 million reads per library. Diversity and physicochemical repertoire analyses were performed on around ten donors pooled from two independent experiments. Naive subsets from about 5 donors and memory cells from 3 donors were included in the TRBV-TRBJ cluster analysis. General conclusions and limits of the study: Freshly isolated PBMCs were used for most assays because CXCR3 expression went down partially after cryopreservation. Because surface CD5, which has been linked to self-reactivity in mice, was comparable between naive subsets, TCR interaction strength was also inferred from TRB CDR3 physicochemical properties. Repertoire diversity was comparably high in both naive subsets but much lower in memory CD8+ T cells. TRB CDR3s from CXCR3-positive naive cells showed higher hydrophobicity (lower Kidera factor 4), lower energy, and higher strength and volume indices than CXCR3-negative naive cells. Similar TRBV-TRBJ usage was shown by naive CXCR3-negative and CXCR3-positive cells from the same donor, whereas distinct patterns were shown by memory cells.

Sequencer: NextSeq 550. The Human TCR Profiling Kit (MiLaboratory) was used to make UMI-labeled 5' RACE TRB cDNA libraries. cDNA synthesis used the entire amount of extracted RNA, and PCR amplification then used the entire amount of cDNA produced. Libraries were prepared in parallel with an identical number of PCR cycles. The paper's data handling went like this. With a minimum of two reads required per UMI, MIGEC and MiXCR pulled out about 52,000 +/- 9,100 unique UMI-labeled TRB cDNA molecules from each library. An average of approximately 40,000 +/- 10,000 functional in-frame TRB CDR3 nucleotide clonotypes without stop codons was found per library. Diversity metrics, including normalized Shannon-Wiener and Chao1, were computed in VDJtools after downsampling to 5000 UMI-labeled TRB molecules per sample. For the central five CDR3 residues, VDJtools calculated physicochemical properties weighted by clonotype size, namely interaction energy, strength, volume and Kidera factor 4. One entry per CDR3 protein sequence results from the TCRdb reprocessing of the reads, with DNA left out. It is TCRdb's table, rather than the study itself, that gives the V and J calls and clone size. The table of this sample itemizes some 150,000 distinct CDR3 sequences. Less than 0.55% of the sample comes from the top ten.

Its CDR3 holds 15 amino acids, cysteine through phenylalanine. The DNA sequence is not available. Worth noting for this clonotype: No cognate antigen has been identified for it.

Each CD8+ T cell subset was flow-sorted in triplicate, and 300,000 or so cells per subset were placed directly into RLT lysis buffer. To exclude memory contaminants, naive CD8+ T cells were stringently defined as CD45RO-CCR7+CD27+CD95-. Peripheral blood mononuclear cells were isolated from buffy coats using standard density gradient centrifugation. A FACSAria III was used to flow-sort naive CXCR3-negative and CXCR3-positive CD8+ T cells. Total RNA was extracted from sorted cells with an RNeasy Mini Kit. The clonotype originates from a human donor in good health. Some clones in this sample may be carry-over from other donors' samples. The chain was built from TRBV12-3 or TRBV12-4 and TRBJ2-2; TCRdb lists TRBD1, though no DNA is available to test this call. The sample comprised naive CXCR3+ CD8+ T cells from blood. The cell subset or site label here, explained by the study, means: CD45RO-CCR7+CD27+CD95- naive CD8+ T cells expressing CXCR3 (TNR3+). The CDR3 here reads CASRPGTGNTGELFF.